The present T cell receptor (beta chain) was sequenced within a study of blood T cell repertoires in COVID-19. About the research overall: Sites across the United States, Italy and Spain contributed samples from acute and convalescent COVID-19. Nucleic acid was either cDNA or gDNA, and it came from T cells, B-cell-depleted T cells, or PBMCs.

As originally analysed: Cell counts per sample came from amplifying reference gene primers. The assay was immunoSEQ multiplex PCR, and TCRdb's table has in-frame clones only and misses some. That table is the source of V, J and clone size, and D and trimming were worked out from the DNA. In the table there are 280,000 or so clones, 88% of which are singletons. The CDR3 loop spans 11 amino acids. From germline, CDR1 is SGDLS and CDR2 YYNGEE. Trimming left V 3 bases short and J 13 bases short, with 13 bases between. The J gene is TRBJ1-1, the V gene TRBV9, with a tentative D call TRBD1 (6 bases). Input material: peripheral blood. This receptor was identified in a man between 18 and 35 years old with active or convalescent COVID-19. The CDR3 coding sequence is TGTGCCAGCAGCGACACAGGGTTTGTTTTCTTT. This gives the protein CASSDTGFVFF.